This T cell receptor (beta chain) was sequenced for a study of T-cell memory formation after mild COVID-19. Researchers used 5'RACE with constant-segment primers to make TCR alpha and TCR beta cDNA libraries that carry sample barcodes and UMIs. Using its own MiXCR run on the 5' RACE reads, TCRdb lists one record per CDR3 protein. Of tens of thousands of distinct CDR3 sequences listed, roughly 12% were seen once; the top ten hold more than 20%. Broader study findings: Some SARS-CoV-2-responding clones were already detected in memory before infection.

This clonotype was seen at least ten times. The antigen is not known. CDR1 and CDR2 from the germline V gene are SGHRS and YFSETQ. CDR3 length: 15 residues. J was trimmed by 4 bases and V by 4 bases; bases with no gene match: 4. The chain uses TRBV5-1 and TRBJ2-1; 11 nucleotides match TRBD2. Specimen: PBMCs or a T cell subset sorted from them (not recorded which). The sequence derives from a man aged 18 to 30 who had mild COVID-19 (a few samples of this study predate the infection). Cell type and time point are not known. The CDR3 protein is CASSLTSGEYNEQFF. In nucleotides, the CDR3 is TGCGCCAGCAGCCTGACTAGCGGGGAGTACAATGAGCAGTTCTTC.